The text below deals with one T cell receptor (beta chain). This clone's antigen is unknown. Per-base qualities were not stored, and no clone one base away is much larger. This record belongs to a study of cytomegalovirus exposure and HLA in healthy donors (dated by TCRdb to about 2017). Looking at the study overall: An earlier analysis of approximately 590 of the donors reported more than 250 Gb of sequence data and 117 million unique TCR beta sequences from approximately 180 million T cells. An early release that covered roughly 600 HLA-typed donors contained 250 to 350 gigabases of sequencing data and 80 million or so unique TCR sequences. Among the approximately 430 genotyped donors, about 83% belonged to the genetic ancestry cluster associated with self-reported Caucasian donors. The study was designed to test whether signatures of past pathogen exposure could be identified by cataloging public T cell receptors. The study used immunosequencing to profile the T cell repertoires of approximately 630 subjects and linked those repertoires to cytomegalovirus serostatus. Besides the first cohort of some 670 subjects, a separate validation cohort made up of over 100 different subjects was used. The study combined high-throughput TCR immunosequencing, statistical association of individual TCRs with disease status, and machine learning to predict cytomegalovirus infection status. To study patterns of TCR occurrence, a later analysis re-analyzed previously published TCR beta repertoires from 666 donors and added high-resolution HLA genotyping. Rather than using new phenotypic data, the later analysis identified candidate immune exposures from TCR beta sequences and from how often those sequences occurred across donors. An earlier analysis of around 580 of the donors used high-throughput TCR beta sequencing to judge whether each TCR beta V gene segment behaved as functional or pseudogenic. Donor age, sex, ethnicity and CMV serostatus were compiled alongside the repertoire data. In a later genetic analysis, genome-wide SNP genotypes for 398 of the 666 donors were used, and that subset was treated as a discovery cohort. All discovery cohort repertoires had been generated using a single sequencing platform. Class I and class II HLA loci were covered by the typing at four-digit resolution. The number of typed donors differed by locus: about 620-640 for A, B, C, DRB1 and DQB1; approximately 540 for DQA1; over 600 for DPA1; and 400 to 480 for DPB1. Roughly five DR-DQ haplotypes were treated as single units for association and clustering because of strong linkage in the cohort. Across some 400 genotyped donors of the cohort, an average of about 240,000 unique TCR beta nucleotide sequences per donor were sequenced, and about a sixth of those sequences were non-productive.

The cohort was made up of under 800 healthy bone marrow donors. At the time of sampling, all cohort members were nominally healthy, though unrecorded immune exposures were likely present. The donor was CMV seronegative and was included in the group of over 300 seronegative cohort members. A peripheral blood sample was provided by each donor, and peripheral blood mononuclear cells were used for TCR beta sequencing. The Qiagen DNeasy Blood Extraction Kit was used to extract genomic DNA from the blood cell samples. Library method: the immunoSEQ multiplex PCR assay. A mixture of 60 forward primers for TCR Vbeta segments and 13 reverse primers for TCR Jbeta segments was used in the multiplex PCR. The CDR3 region of rearranged TCR beta genes was amplified from genomic DNA by a multiplex PCR assay. On the Illumina HiSeq System, the amplified TCR beta libraries were sequenced as 87-base-pair reads. On the authors' methods: A later analysis counted some 80 million unique TCR beta chains across the 550 to 800 repertoires, and about 10 million of these chains were shared by at least two donors. To remove PCR and sequencing errors, raw reads were error-corrected and collapsed into unique sequences using a nearest-neighbor algorithm that merged closely related sequences. Alignment of CDR3 sequences to IMGT reference sequences was used to assign V, D and J gene segments. Each retained sequence needed at least a six-nucleotide match to both a V gene segment and a J gene segment. Rearrangements were called productive when the CDR3 lacked stop codons and stayed in frame with V and J; all others were non-productive. Following IMGT convention, CDR3 was defined as the stretch from the second conserved V-encoded cysteine up to the conserved J-encoded phenylalanine. The earlier analysis of about 610 of the donors excluded sequences that lacked an unambiguous match to a single V gene segment. An earlier analysis of approximately 590 of the donors classified V segments as functional when productive rearrangements were above 56.7% and as segregating when the standard deviation between donors was above 5%. A statistical classification framework was developed to diagnose cytomegalovirus status using the catalog of TCR beta chain sequences. In a later analysis, V and J genes were assigned by comparing TCR nucleotide sequences against IMGT/GENE-DB human TR gene sequences. Using the TCRdist pipeline, a later analysis assigned CDR3 sequences along with most-parsimonious VDJ recombination scenarios. In a later analysis, every TCR beta chain was defined by the combination of its CDR3 amino acid sequence and its V-gene family, and reads without a unique V-gene family were dropped. In a later analysis, 550 to 650 highly shared, low-generation-probability nucleotide sequences were removed to address suspected cross-contamination and a sequencing artifact. A later analysis calculated a clonal expansion index for each public chain from normalized within-repertoire ranks of inferred template counts. A later analysis computed generation probabilities with a VDJ recombination model fitted to out-of-frame rearrangements, and checked the results against IGoR. A later analysis scored TCR-TCR, TCR-HLA and TCR-CMV co-occurrence with hypergeometric tests, applying a repertoire-size bias correction to TCR pairs. In a later analysis, false discovery rates were estimated by permuting HLA or CMV assignments 20 times. A later analysis grouped co-occurring TCRs with DBSCAN, adding TCRdist sequence similarity when clustering within HLA-allele-positive subsets. For co-occurrence clustering, repertoires with fewer than 30,000 or more than 120,000 public chains were excluded, along with a handful of repertoires with anomalous nucleotide sharing. The immuneACCESS repertoire file appears here via TCRdb, limited to in-frame rearrangements. These files lack a portion of the clones; in checked studies, under half of the deficit traces to unresolved V genes, and the cause of the others is not known. V, J and clone size reflect that table, while D and trimming were determined from the DNA. This sample holds some 150,000 clones; 77% were observed only once. 1.5% to 2% of the sample rests with the top ten.

CDR1 and CDR2 were assigned from the germline V gene as MGHRA and YSYEKL. The CDR3 has 20 amino acids, counting the end cysteine and phenylalanine. CDR3 DNA is the only sequence kept; it has 60 bases, read in frame from the first base. The junction shows trimming of 0 bases on V and 4 bases on J, and the gene matches do not reach 17 bases of it. Summary of the overall study and its limitations: A later analysis found that most CMV-associated TCR beta chains appeared HLA-restricted, with HLA associations seemingly driven largely by CMV exposure. In vitro tests confirmed that a few of the cytomegalovirus-associated TCR beta chains recognize cytomegalovirus antigens. At a false discovery rate of 0.05, a later analysis linked some 18,000 TCR beta sequences to specific HLA alleles. In a later analysis, HLA-associated TCR beta chains were found to be more clonally expanded and to have lower generation probabilities than equally common non-associated chains. A later genetic analysis reported fewer N-insertions in productive TCRs among donors in an Asian-associated ancestry cluster than the roughly 620-donor mean. This cohort had only TCR beta chains sequenced, and the lack of alpha or paired-chain data limited which features could be detected. Because some donors lacked HLA typing at each locus, the association tests relied only on the typed subset. Assigning TCR associations to individual alleles was difficult when HLA alleles, especially DR and DQ, strongly co-occurred. Most TCR sequences were seen in very few donors, while some public TCRs were found in many individuals. The study listed 164 TCR beta chains as associated with cytomegalovirus. The only immune exposure information available for the cohort was CMV serostatus. Presence/absence analyses assumed roughly uniform sequencing depth across donors, an assumption that may not hold. Correlated functional status among segregating V segments might reflect linkage disequilibrium, but an unknown experimental factor could not be ruled out. The authors suggested that the approach could potentially be generalized to other disease states and immunological phenotypes. A cluster of highly shared sequence variants was judged likely to represent a technical artifact of the sequencing pipeline. A later analysis reported that several top co-occurrence clusters appeared linked to parvovirus B19, influenza, CMV and Epstein-Barr virus. Some IMGT-functional V segments, including TRBV6-2 and TRBV6-3, could not be told apart with the 87-base-pair reads, so those segments were excluded. The classifier was reported to diagnose cytomegalovirus status with high specificity and sensitivity in both the original cohort and the validation cohort. An association between a missense DCLRE1C variant and V-gene and J-gene trimming of TCR beta chains was found in a later genetic analysis and replicated in an independent cohort. A further reported finding was that TCR beta sequences accurately predicted the HLA-A and HLA-B alleles for most subjects in the first cohort. A later analysis found that TCR association rates varied across HLA loci, with DRB1 alleles showing the most associated TCRs and HLA-C alleles the fewest. In an earlier analysis of approximately 590 of the donors, most TCR beta V segments appeared in productive rearrangements about 87% or about 30% of the time, broadly matching IMGT annotations. Approximately 18 rarely observed V segments, including chromosome 9 orphons, were excluded from the earlier analysis of approximately 600 of the donors because counts were too low.

The clonotype originates from a woman aged 30 to 39 in good health and CMV-seronegative. Sequencing was carried out using PBMCs. The chain employs TRBV4-1 and TRBJ2-5; 10 central bases correspond to TRBD1. The DNA sequence is as follows: TGCGCCAGCAGCCAAGATGTTAGAGCGGATTGGGACAGGGGAGGAGAGACCCAGTACTTC. The translation is CASSQDVRADWDRGGETQYF.